Shown below are 10 T cell receptor beta chains from a single sample sequenced in a study of cytomegalovirus exposure and HLA in healthy donors (TCRdb year 2017). The receptor library was made with the immunoSEQ multiplex PCR assay. A mixture of 60 forward primers for TCR Vbeta segments and 13 reverse primers for TCR Jbeta segments was used in the multiplex PCR. Imported from immuneACCESS, the table was reduced by TCRdb to in-frame sequences with V and J called. These copies leave out some clones; in studies compared against another copy, an unresolved V gene accounts for under half, and the cause of the remainder is not known. The sample table contains some 170,000 clones; only one count was recorded for 65% to 75% of them. The ten largest clones represent under 3% of the sample. Sequencing was performed on PBMCs. The origin of the receptors is a human donor in good health.

This chain connects TRBV5-1 to TRBJ2-5; 8 positions agree with TRBD2. The length of the CDR3 is 15 residues. Germline V gene sequence: CDR1 SGHRS, CDR2 YFSETQ. Trimming removed 2 bases from V and 2 bases from J; junction bases left unmatched: 5. CDR3: CASSFTGGIQETQYF. The DNA for the CDR3 is TGCGCCAGCAGCTTTACGGGGGGGATACAAGAGACCCAGTACTTC.

The table lists this clone with a few counts. The rearrangement links TRBV27 to TRBJ2-7; D perhaps matches TRBD2 (5 bases). Germline V lookup: CDR1 MNHEY, CDR2 SMNVEV (reference sequence). The CDR3 totals 13 residues. V shed 2 bases and J shed 2 bases, with 7 bases lying between them. This CDR3 is CASSLRETYEQYF. DNA for the CDR3: TGTGCCAGCAGTTTAAGGGAGACCTACGAGCAGTACTTC.

V and J are TRBV27 and TRBJ1-6; possible D gene TRBD1, 5 bases. Deletions cut 7 bases from V and 6 bases from J, with 13 bases between. Germline assignment: CDR1 MNHEY and CDR2 SMNVEV (reference sequence). The CDR3 length is 14 residues. The CDR3 loop reads CASTWGTINSPLHF. As DNA, the CDR3 is TGTGCCAGCACCTGGGGGACTATTAATTCACCCCTCCACTTT.

The chain couples TRBV6-5 to TRBJ1-3; 7 bases are shared with TRBD1. The CDR3 consists of 16 residues. The germline V gene has CDR1 MNHEY and CDR2 SVGAGI. Trimming removed 2 bases from V and 4 bases from J; junction bases left unmatched: 8. CDR3 in amino acids: CASSYNETGPGNTIYF. In nucleotides, the CDR3 is TGTGCCAGCAGTTACAATGAGACAGGGCCGGGAAACACCATATATTTT.

The J gene is TRBJ1-6, the V gene TRBV9; possible D gene TRBD1, 5 bases. Per the germline V gene, CDR1 is SGDLS and CDR2 is YYNGEE. V was cut by 0 bases and J by 3 bases, with 10 bases left in between. CDR3 length: 16 residues. The CDR3 DNA reads as TGTGCCAGCAGCGTAGATCCAAGGGGCTATAATTCACCCCTCCACTTT. It translates to CASSVDPRGYNSPLHF.

This sequence joins TRBV10-3 and TRBJ2-3, with a weak D call TRBD1 (6 bases). Germline CDR1 ENHRY, CDR2 SYGVKD. This CDR3 has 16 residues. Trimming took off 0 bases at V and 4 bases at J, with 14 bases between the two ends. The CDR3 loop reads CAISESSVRGSDTQYF. The CDR3 DNA follows: TGTGCCATCAGTGAGTCGAGTGTCAGGGGTTCAGATACGCAGTATTTT.

This chain links TRBV19 with TRBJ1-3, with unresolved D. V lost 7 bases to trimming and J lost 0 bases, with 10 bases between them. CDR3 size: 14 residues. Germline V gene lookup returns CDR1 LNHDA and CDR2 SQIVND (reference sequence). CDR3: CASTGSRSGNTIYF. Here the CDR3 DNA reads TGTGCCAGTACCGGGTCCCGCTCTGGAAACACCATATATTTT.

The J gene is TRBJ2-2, the V gene TRBV4-3; TRBD1 is a possible D gene (5 bases). The germline V and J ends were trimmed by 0 bases and 5 bases, with 7 bases remaining between them. Germline V lookup: CDR1 LGHNA, CDR2 YSLEER. This CDR3 comprises 14 residues. The CDR3 reads CASSQDRGTGELFF. The CDR3 DNA is TGCGCCAGCAGCCAAGATAGGGGTACCGGGGAGCTGTTTTTT.

The rearrangement uses TRBV5-6 and TRBJ2-7; D is perhaps TRBD1 (6 bases). The CDR3 has 13 residues. V lost 4 bases and J 6 bases, leaving 14 bases between the germline ends. The germline V gene encodes CDR1 SGHDT and CDR2 YYEEEE. CDR3 DNA sequence: TGTGCCAGCAGCCCCGCGGCAGGGGCCGAGCAGTACTTC. It encodes CASSPAAGAEQYF.

The chain links TRBV2 to TRBJ2-1; 8 nucleotides match TRBD2. Germline V CDR1 and CDR2: SNHLY, FYNNEI. The CDR3 covers 16 residues. V trimming: 7 bases; J trimming: 7 bases; junction bases outside the gene matches: 15. CDR3 in DNA: TGTGCCAGCAAAATAGCCCGGGGGGGGGTCCAGAATGAGCAGTTCTTC. Protein: CASKIARGGVQNEQFF.